This T cell receptor beta chain was retrieved from a study of CD8 T cells in ankylosing spondylitis. Study-level results: There was a TCR beta motif, made of fewer than 10 highly homologous variants, that appeared characteristic of ankylosing spondylitis blood. Disease-linked clones reportedly concentrated significantly in matched ankylosing spondylitis synovial fluid.

Library preparation for TCR beta used quantitative 5'-RACE with molecular barcodes. TCRdb recomputed calls from the 5' RACE reads with MiXCR, one row per CDR3 protein. This table has around 430,000 distinct CDR3 sequences, approximately 17% appearing once. Germline V CDR1 and CDR2: SGHVS, FQNEAQ. The V gene lost 2 bases and the J gene lost 2 bases, with 9 bases spanning the gap. The CDR3 covers 14 residues. This clonotype was detected a few times. Its antigen is not identified. The chain uses TRBV7-8 and TRBJ2-5; D gene ambiguous. The receptor was derived from a male donor with ankylosing spondylitis. Sequencing input: blood, either unsorted or a sorted T cell fraction (not recorded which). The CDR3 sequence is CASSLRVAQETQYF. For the CDR3, the DNA is TGTGCCAGCAGCTTAAGGGTGGCACAAGAGACCCAGTACTTC.